This T cell receptor (beta chain) was identified in a study of cytomegalovirus exposure and HLA in healthy donors. Study-wide context: Of 300 to 500 genotyped donors, around 80% grouped in the Caucasian-associated ancestry cluster.

The primer mix had 60 Vbeta and 13 Jbeta primers. Profiling relied on immunoSEQ multiplex PCR, and the TCRdb table lists in-frame clones only, not all of them. Of roughly 220,000 clones in the sample, just under 70% were seen once. This clone was counted only a few times. Sequenced: PBMCs. The clonotype originates from a man aged 40-50 years in good health and CMV-seropositive.

The CDR3 coding sequence is TGTGCCAGCAGCCAACTAGGAGGGACAGCTTTCTTT. This sequence encodes CASSQLGGTAFF. The rearrangement joins TRBV4-2 to TRBJ1-1; D might be TRBD1 (5 bases). Germline V gene data show CDR1 as LGHNA and CDR2 as YNFKEQ. The CDR3 spans 12 residues. V gave up 2 bases and J gave up 10 bases, with 11 bases separating them.